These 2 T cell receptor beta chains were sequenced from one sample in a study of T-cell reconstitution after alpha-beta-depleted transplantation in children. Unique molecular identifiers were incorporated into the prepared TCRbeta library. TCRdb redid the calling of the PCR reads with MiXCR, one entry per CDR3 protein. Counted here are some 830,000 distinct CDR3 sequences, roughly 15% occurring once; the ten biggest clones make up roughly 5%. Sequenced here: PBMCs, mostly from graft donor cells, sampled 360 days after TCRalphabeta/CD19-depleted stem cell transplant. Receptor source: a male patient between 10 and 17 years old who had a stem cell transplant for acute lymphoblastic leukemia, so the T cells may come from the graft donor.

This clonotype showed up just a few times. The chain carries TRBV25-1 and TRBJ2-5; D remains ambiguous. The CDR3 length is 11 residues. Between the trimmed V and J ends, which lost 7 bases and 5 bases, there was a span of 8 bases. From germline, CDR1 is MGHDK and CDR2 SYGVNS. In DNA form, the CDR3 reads TGTGCCAGCAATCTGGGGGAGACCCAGTACTTC. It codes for CASNLGETQYF. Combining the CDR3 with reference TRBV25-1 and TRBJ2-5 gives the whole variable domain EADIYQTPRYLVIGTGKKITLECSQTMGHDKMYWYQQDPGMELHLIHYSYGVNSTEKGDLSSESTVSRIRTEHFPLTLESARPSHTSQYLCASNLGETQYFGPGTRLLVL.

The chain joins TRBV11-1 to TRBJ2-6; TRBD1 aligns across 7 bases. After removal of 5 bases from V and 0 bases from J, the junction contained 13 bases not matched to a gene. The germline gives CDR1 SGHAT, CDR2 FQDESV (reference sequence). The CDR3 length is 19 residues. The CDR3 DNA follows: TGTGCCAGCAGCCACCGGGAAGAGGACAGGCACTCTGGGGCCAACGTCCTGACTTTC. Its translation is CASSHREEDRHSGANVLTF.